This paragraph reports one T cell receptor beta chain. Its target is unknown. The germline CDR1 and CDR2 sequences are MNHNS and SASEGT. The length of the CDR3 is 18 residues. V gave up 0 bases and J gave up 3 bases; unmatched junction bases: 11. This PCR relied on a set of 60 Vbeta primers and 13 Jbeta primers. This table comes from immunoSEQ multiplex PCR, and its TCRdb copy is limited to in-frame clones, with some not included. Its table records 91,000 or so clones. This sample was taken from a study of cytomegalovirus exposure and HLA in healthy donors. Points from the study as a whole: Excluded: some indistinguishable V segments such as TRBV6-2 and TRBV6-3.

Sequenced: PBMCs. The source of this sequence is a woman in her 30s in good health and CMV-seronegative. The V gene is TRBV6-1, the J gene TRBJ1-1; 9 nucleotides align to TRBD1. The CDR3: CASSEARTGVSGDTEAFF. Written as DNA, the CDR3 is TGTGCCAGCAGTGAAGCAAGGACAGGGGTCAGCGGGGACACTGAAGCTTTCTTT.